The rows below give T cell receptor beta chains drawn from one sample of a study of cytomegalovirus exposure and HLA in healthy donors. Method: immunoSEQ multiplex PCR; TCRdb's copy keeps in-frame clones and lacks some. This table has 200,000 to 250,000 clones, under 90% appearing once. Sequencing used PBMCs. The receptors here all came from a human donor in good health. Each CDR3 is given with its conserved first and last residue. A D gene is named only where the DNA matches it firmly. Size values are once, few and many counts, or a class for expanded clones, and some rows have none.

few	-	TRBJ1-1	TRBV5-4	TGTGCCAGCAGCTTGGGGGGCGGGATTTACACTGAAGCTTTCTTT	CASSLGGGIYTEAFF
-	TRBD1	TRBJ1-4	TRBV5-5	TGTGCCAGCAGCTTACCAACAGGGGGCGGGGGTGAAAAACTGTTTTTT	CASSLPTGGGGEKLFF
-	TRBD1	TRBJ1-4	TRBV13	TGTGCCAGCAGCGCAGGGGGCGAGCGTAATGAAAAACTGTTTTTT	CASSAGGERNEKLFF
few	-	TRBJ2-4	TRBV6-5	TGTGCCAGCAGCCGTGTTCTAGAGAGCAAAAACATTCAGTACTTC	CASSRVLESKNIQYF
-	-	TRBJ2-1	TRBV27	TGTGCCAGCAGTCCCCTCCCCAGGGCAGCCTACAATGAGCAGTTCTTC	CASSPLPRAAYNEQFF
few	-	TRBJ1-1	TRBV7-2	TGTGCCAGCAGCTTAGTTCCGGACACTGAAGCTTTCTTT	CASSLVPDTEAFF
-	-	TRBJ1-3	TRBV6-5	TGTGCCAGCAGTTACGGTTGGCAGACATCTGGAAACACCATATATTTT	CASSYGWQTSGNTIYF
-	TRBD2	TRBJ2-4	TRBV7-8	TGTGCCAGCAGCGGACTAGCGGGAGGGCGGGGGTACATTCAGTACTTC	CASSGLAGGRGYIQYF
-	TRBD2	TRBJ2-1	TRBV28	TGTGCCAGCAGTCAACTAGCGGGAGCATGGAATGAGCAGTTCTTC	CASSQLAGAWNEQFF
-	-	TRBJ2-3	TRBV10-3	TGTGCCAATGCTCTAGCGACTAGCACAGATACGCAGTATTTT	CANALATSTDTQYF
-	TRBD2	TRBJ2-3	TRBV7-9	TGTGCCAGCAGCTTAAGGCTAGCGGGAAACACAGATACGCAGTATTTT	CASSLRLAGNTDTQYF
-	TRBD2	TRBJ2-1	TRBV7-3	TGTGCCAGCAGCTTTAGCGGGACGTACAATGAGCAGTTCTTC	CASSFSGTYNEQFF
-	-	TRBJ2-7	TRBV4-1	TGCGCCAGCAGCCAGGGGGAGGGGGAGGGTCTCTTCGAGCAGTACTTC	CASSQGEGEGLFEQYF
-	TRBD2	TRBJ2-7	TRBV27	TGTGCCAGCAGTTTCGGACCAGGCCTAGCGGTTACCTACGAGCAGTACTTC	CASSFGPGLAVTYEQYF
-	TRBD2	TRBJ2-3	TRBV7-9	TGTGCCAGCAGCTCCCGTGGTAGCGGGAGTACTGATACGCAGTATTTT	CASSSRGSGSTDTQYF
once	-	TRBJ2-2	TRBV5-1	TGCGCCAGCAGTGGAAGCGGAGTTGCGAACACCGGGGAGCTGTTTTTT	CASSGSGVANTGELFF
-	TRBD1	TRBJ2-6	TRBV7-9	TGTGCCAGCAGCTTAGGATTAGACAGGGGAAACTCTGGGGCCAACGTCCTGACTTTC	CASSLGLDRGNSGANVLTF
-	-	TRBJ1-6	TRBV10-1	TGCGCCAGCAGAGACATCGGGCGGGGTTCACCCCTCCACTTT	CASRDIGRGSPLHF
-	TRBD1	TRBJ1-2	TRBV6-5	TGTGCCAGCAGTTACTTGGGACAGCTGAATAACTATGGCTACACCTTC	CASSYLGQLNNYGYTF
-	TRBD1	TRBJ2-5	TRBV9	TGTGCCAGCAGTAGGACAGGCGGCGAGACCCAGTACTTC	CASSRTGGETQYF
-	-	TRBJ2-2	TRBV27	TGTGCCAGCAGTTACGGGGGGCGAGGCGGGGAGCTGTTTTTT	CASSYGGRGGELFF
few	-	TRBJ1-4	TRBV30	TGTGCCTGGAGTGTTTATCAGGTTGGCGAAAAACTGTTTTTT	CAWSVYQVGEKLFF
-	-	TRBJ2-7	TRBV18	TGTGCCAGCTCACCAGTATACGGGAGCGAGAGGGCGGACTTC	CASSPVYGSERADF
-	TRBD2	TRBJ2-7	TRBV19	TGTGCCAGTAGTACCCATAAAGCGGGAGGGTCCTACGAGCAGTACTTC	CASSTHKAGGSYEQYF
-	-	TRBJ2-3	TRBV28	TGTGCCAGCAGCGGTCAGTGGCGGGCTGGAGATACGCAGTATTTT	CASSGQWRAGDTQYF
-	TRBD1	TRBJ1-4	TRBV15	TGTGCCACCAGCAGAGATGGACAGGGAAATGAAAAACTGTTTTTT	CATSRDGQGNEKLFF
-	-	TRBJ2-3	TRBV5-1	TGCGCCAGCAGCTTCCCGGACAAGACAGATACGCAGTATTTT	CASSFPDKTDTQYF
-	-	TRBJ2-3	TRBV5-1	TGCGCCAGCAGCTTTGGGTTCCGGACAGGGAGGGGCACAGATACGCAGTATTTT	CASSFGFRTGRGTDTQYF
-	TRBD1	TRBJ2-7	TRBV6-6	TGTGCCAGCAGTTACACTGACGGACAGGGGGCCTACGAGCAGTACTTC	CASSYTDGQGAYEQYF
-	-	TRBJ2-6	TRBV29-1	TGCAGCGTTGATGCCTACTCTGGGGCCAACGTCCTGACTTTC	CSVDAYSGANVLTF
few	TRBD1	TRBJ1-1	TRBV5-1	TGCGCCAGCAGCTTGGGGGCAGGGGGCGCGGAGGCTTTCTTT	CASSLGAGGAEAFF
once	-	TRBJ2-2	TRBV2	TGTGCCAGCAGTCTTGACAGCACCGGGGAGCTGTTTTTT	CASSLDSTGELFF
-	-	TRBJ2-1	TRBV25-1	TGTGCCAGCAGTGTCGGGAGTTACAATGAGCAGTTCTTC	CASSVGSYNEQFF
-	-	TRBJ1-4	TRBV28	TGTGCCAGTCCCTCAGGGGCCCCAGATGAAAAACTGTTTTTT	CASPSGAPDEKLFF
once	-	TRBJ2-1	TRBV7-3	TGTGCCAGCAGCTTAACGGGGGAAGCGGGCAATGAGCAGTTCTTC	CASSLTGEAGNEQFF
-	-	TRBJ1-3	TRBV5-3	TGTGCCAGAAGCTACGTAGCTGGAAACACCATATATTTT	CARSYVAGNTIYF
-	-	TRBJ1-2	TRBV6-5	TGTGCCAGCAGTTTTTTGATGGGGACAAGCTATGGCTACACCTTC	CASSFLMGTSYGYTF
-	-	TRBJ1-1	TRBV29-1	TGCAGCGTTGTAAGGCAGGGAGGCACTGAAGCTTTCTTT	CSVVRQGGTEAFF
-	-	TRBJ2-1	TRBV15	TGTGCCACCAGCATAATAACCTCGGGTCCCTACAATGAGCAGTTCTTC	CATSIITSGPYNEQFF
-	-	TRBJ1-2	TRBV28	TGTGCCAGCGGGAACGATGGGGCGCACTATGGCTACACCTTC	CASGNDGAHYGYTF
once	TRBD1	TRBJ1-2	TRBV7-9	TGTGCCAGCAGCCACAGGGGGCTTAACTATGGCTACACCTTC	CASSHRGLNYGYTF
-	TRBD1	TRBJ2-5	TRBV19	TGTGCCAGTAGTATAGGGGGACAGGGTTCTGGAGAGACCCAGTACTTC	CASSIGGQGSGETQYF
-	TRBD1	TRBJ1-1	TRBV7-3	TGTGCCAGCAGCCCACAGGGGGAGAACACTGAAGCTTTCTTT	CASSPQGENTEAFF
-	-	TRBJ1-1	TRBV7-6	TGTGCCAGCAGCTTTTCGGTGTCGGACACTGAAGCTTTCTTT	CASSFSVSDTEAFF
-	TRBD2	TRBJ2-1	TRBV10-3	TGTGCCATCAGCGCGACTAGCGGGAGCTCCTACAATGAGCAGTTCTTC	CAISATSGSSYNEQFF
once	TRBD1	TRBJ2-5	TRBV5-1	TGCGCCAGCAGCTTTGGGACAGGCGTTGGGGGGCGAGAGACCCAGTACTTC	CASSFGTGVGGRETQYF
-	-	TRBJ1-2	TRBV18	TGTGCCAGCTCACCACCGACCGACCCCAGGGACTATGGCTACACCTTC	CASSPPTDPRDYGYTF
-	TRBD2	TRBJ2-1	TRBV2	TGTGCCAGCAGGGGACTAGCGTCATACAATGAGCAGTTCTTC	CASRGLASYNEQFF
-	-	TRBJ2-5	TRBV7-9	TGTGCCAGCAGCCCTACGCGGGCTAGCCAAGAGACCCAGTACTTC	CASSPTRASQETQYF
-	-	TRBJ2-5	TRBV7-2	TGTGCCAGCAGCTTACATGAGACCCAGTACTTC	CASSLHETQYF
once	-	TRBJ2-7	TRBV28	TGTGCCAGCAGTTTAGGCGGTCTCTACTCCTACGAGCAGTACTTC	CASSLGGLYSYEQYF
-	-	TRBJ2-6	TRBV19	TGTGCCAGTAGTCCTGGAGAGGACTACTCTGGGGCCAACGTCCTGACTTTC	CASSPGEDYSGANVLTF
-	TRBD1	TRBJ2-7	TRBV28	TGTGCCAGCAGTTTGGGACAGAGCTACGAGCAGTACTTC	CASSLGQSYEQYF
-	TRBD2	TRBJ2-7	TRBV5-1	TGCGCCAGCAGCTTGGAGCCGGGAGGGACCTACGAGCAGTACTTC	CASSLEPGGTYEQYF
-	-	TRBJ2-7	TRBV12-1	TGTGCCAGCAGCTTTAAGGATCGGGTTGTCCCCCACGAGCAGTACTTC	CASSFKDRVVPHEQYF
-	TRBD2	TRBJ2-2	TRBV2	TGTGCCAGCAGGAAACTAGCGGGTCGCACCGGGGAGCTGTTTTTT	CASRKLAGRTGELFF
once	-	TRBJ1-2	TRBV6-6	TGTGCCAGCAGTTACTCGTCGTTCTCAGACAATTATGGCTACACCTTC	CASSYSSFSDNYGYTF
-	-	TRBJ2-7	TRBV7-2	TGTGCCAGCAGCTGGGAGGGAGGGGGGTCGTACGAGCAGTACTTC	CASSWEGGGSYEQYF
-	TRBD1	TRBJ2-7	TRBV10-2	TGCGCCAGCAGGAGAGCCGGGACAGCCTCCTACGAGCAGTACTTC	CASRRAGTASYEQYF